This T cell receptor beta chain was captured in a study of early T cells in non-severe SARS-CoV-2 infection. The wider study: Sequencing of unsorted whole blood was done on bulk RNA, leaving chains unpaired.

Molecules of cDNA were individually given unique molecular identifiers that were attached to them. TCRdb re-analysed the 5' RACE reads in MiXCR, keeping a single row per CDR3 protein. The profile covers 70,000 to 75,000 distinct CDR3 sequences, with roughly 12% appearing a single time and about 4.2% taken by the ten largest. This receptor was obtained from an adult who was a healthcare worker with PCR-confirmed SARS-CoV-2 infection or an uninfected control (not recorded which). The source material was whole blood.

The CDR3: CASGLPLNTEAFF. The DNA of the CDR3 is TGTGCCAGCGGTTTGCCCTTGAACACTGAAGCTTTCTTT. V gene TRBV6-1 combines with J gene TRBJ1-1; D call uncertain. The CDR3 covers 13 residues. V shed 8 bases and J shed 0 bases, with 10 bases lying between them. Germline V gene data show CDR1 as MNHNS and CDR2 as SASEGT.